The 21 T cell receptor beta chains listed next were all sequenced from one sample in a study of T cells in Graves' hyperthyroidism and ophthalmopathy (dated by TCRdb to 2018 to 2020). The protocol used for the library was multiplex PCR. Data came from an Illumina HiSeq 2000. TCR beta CDR3 regions were amplified from RNA transcripts. The TCR CDR3 was subjected to a first round of RT-PCR using the HTBI primer set and the Qiagen OneStep RT-PCR kit. The public reads were quality trimmed at Q25 with fastp and then assembled into clones with MiXCR by TCRdb, keeping productive beta chains. Each entry is one CDR3 protein sequence, shown with its most common DNA and genes. This sample comprises about 640,000 distinct CDR3 sequences, 14% of them detected only once. The ten largest clonotypes hold under 15% of the sample. The source material was blood. Source of these receptors: a woman aged 50 to 60 with Graves' ophthalmopathy.

This clonotype was detected ten times or more. The rearrangement joins TRBV7-9 to TRBJ2-3; 7 bases agree with TRBD1. The CDR3 length is 14 residues. Trimming at V came to 4 bases and at J to 4 bases, leaving 5 bases not matched to a gene. The germline CDR1 and CDR2 sequences are SEHNR and FQNEAQ (reference sequence). The CDR3 is CASSSNRGSDTQYF. Written as DNA, the CDR3 is TGTGCCAGCAGCTCCAACAGGGGATCAGATACGCAGTATTTT.

The rearrangement uses TRBV24-1 and TRBJ2-7, with 11 positions matching TRBD1. V dropped 7 bases and J dropped 3; count of bases not matched to a gene: 4. The CDR3 loop spans 14 amino acids. Germline values: CDR1 KGHDR, CDR2 SFDVKD. CDR3 coding DNA: TGTGCCACCAGCGGACAGGGGGCTATCTACGAGCAGTACTTC. Its protein is CATSGQGAIYEQYF.

A few counts support this clonotype. The chain carries TRBV20-1 and TRBJ2-7; perhaps TRBD2 as D (7 bases). Trimming took 1 base from V and 7 from J, leaving 11 bases between them. Germline loops: CDR1 DFQATT, CDR2 SNEGSKA (reference sequence). This CDR3 region has 12 residues. In DNA form, the CDR3 reads TGCAGTGCTAGAGTCGGGGGGCAAGAGCAGTACTTC. Amino acids: CSARVGGQEQYF.

This clonotype was found many times. The chain carries TRBV27 and TRBJ1-5; D not certain. Germline CDR1 reads MNHEY; CDR2 reads SMNVEV (reference sequence). Trimming cost V 2 bases and J 0 bases, with 5 bases left between them. CDR3 size: 14 residues. CDR3 sequence reads: CASSLRGSNQPQHF. The CDR3 DNA is TGTGCCAGCAGTTTAAGAGGTAGCAATCAGCCCCAGCATTTT.

This clonotype showed up many times. The V gene is TRBV30, the J gene TRBJ2-1; 12 bases align to TRBD2. V trimming: 5 bases; J trimming: 6 bases; junction bases outside the gene matches: 5. Germline CDR1 is GTSNPN and CDR2 is SVGIG (reference sequence). The CDR3 sequence is 14 residues long. CDR3 DNA: TGTGCCTGGCAACTAGCGGGAGGATTCAATGAGCAGTTCTTC. It encodes CAWQLAGGFNEQFF.

This clonotype was picked up many times. The chain employs TRBV10-3 and TRBJ2-5; D is undetermined. With 0 bases removed from V and 5 bases from J, the gap between germline ends came to 10 bases. Germline CDR1 and CDR2: ENHRY and SYGVKD. The CDR3 has 14 residues. The CDR3 here is CAISESVPVETQYF. In DNA, the CDR3 is TGTGCCATCAGTGAGTCGGTGCCGGTGGAGACCCAGTACTTC.

This clonotype has more than one count but fewer than ten. V is TRBV4-1 and J is TRBJ2-2; no clear D gene. V lost 1 base and J 2 bases, leaving 8 bases between the germline ends. The CDR3 sequence is 15 residues long. CDR1 and CDR2 (germline): MGHRA, YSYEKL. DNA of the CDR3: TGCGCCAGCAGCCAAGTTTTATCAAACACCGGGGAGCTGTTTTTT. Translation: CASSQVLSNTGELFF.

This clonotype showed up just a few times. The J gene is TRBJ2-3, the V gene TRBV29-1; TRBD2 aligns across 15 bases. The CDR3 is made up of 14 amino acids. The germline V gene has CDR1 SQVTM and CDR2 ANQGSEA. Trimming at V came to 6 bases and at J to 3 bases, leaving 1 base not matched to a gene. CDR3: CSVGLAGGTDTQYF. In DNA, the CDR3 is TGCAGCGTGGGACTAGCGGGAGGAACAGATACGCAGTATTTT.

This clonotype was seen many times. This chain connects TRBV20-1 to TRBJ2-1, with D hard to call. This CDR3 has 16 residues. V was pared by 4 bases and J by 4 bases, with 20 bases between. Germline values: CDR1 DFQATT, CDR2 SNEGSKA (reference sequence). CDR3 nucleotides: TGCAGTGCTACTCCCATCGACGGTAGTTTTTACAATGAGCAGTTCTTC. This codes for CSATPIDGSFYNEQFF.

This clonotype was observed many times. This chain joins TRBV5-1 and TRBJ2-7, with a weak D call TRBD2 (6 bases). The germline V and J ends were trimmed by 0 bases and 0 bases, with 10 bases remaining between them. CDR3 size: 15 residues. Germline V lookup: CDR1 SGHRS, CDR2 YFSETQ. This CDR3 is CASSLEMTSSYEQYF. CDR3 coding DNA: TGCGCCAGCAGCTTGGAGATGACTAGCTCCTACGAGCAGTACTTC.

At least ten counts were recorded for this clonotype. The DNA of the CDR3 is TGTGCCAGCAGCTTCGGCCCCGTGAACACTGAAGCTTTCTTT. This encodes CASSFGPVNTEAFF. This chain connects TRBV7-9 to TRBJ1-1; D not certain. CDR3 size: 14 residues. CDR1 is SEHNR, CDR2 FQNEAQ, per germline (reference sequence). Trimming took 3 bases from V and 0 from J, leaving 8 bases between them.

A remark on this clonotype: Possible read error: a much larger clone is one base away. CDR3 region: CASSYRGVVTEAFF. CDR3 in DNA: TGTGCCAGCAGTTACAGGGGGGTGGTCACTGAAGCTTTCTTT. This sequence joins TRBV28 and TRBJ1-1, with 8 bases lining up with TRBD1. The CDR3 loop spans 14 amino acids. The ends lost 4 bases at V and 4 bases at J; junction bases unmatched: 5. The germline V gene has CDR1 MDHEN and CDR2 SYDVKM.

This clonotype was detected ten times or more. J is TRBJ2-1 and V is TRBV24-1; D is possibly TRBD2 (6 bases). The CDR3 covers 16 residues. Trimming took 3 bases from V and 0 from J, leaving 11 bases between them. Germline CDR1 KGHDR, CDR2 SFDVKD. The CDR3 DNA is TGTGCCACCAGTGATCCCAGGGACTTCTCCTACAATGAGCAGTTCTTC. Protein: CATSDPRDFSYNEQFF.

The table lists this clonotype with many counts. The genes are TRBV28 and TRBJ2-7, with 11 positions matching TRBD1. Germline V gene sequence: CDR1 MDHEN, CDR2 SYDVKM. The CDR3 consists of 15 residues. V trimming: 5 bases; J trimming: 5 bases; junction bases outside the gene matches: 8. This chain's CDR3 is CASSRVGTGGNEQYF. The CDR3 region has the DNA TGTGCCAGCAGTCGAGTAGGGACAGGGGGAAACGAGCAGTACTTC.

This clonotype has ten or more counts. The chain uses TRBV5-1 and TRBJ1-1; D perhaps matches TRBD1 (6 bases). V dropped 2 bases and J dropped 1 base, with 9 bases sitting between them. CDR3 length: 14 residues. Germline V CDR1 and CDR2: SGHRS, YFSETQ. Here the CDR3 DNA reads TGCGCCAGCAGCTTTCGGGACAAGAACACTGAAGCTTTCTTT. Protein: CASSFRDKNTEAFF.

Only a few counts were recorded for this clonotype. This chain joins TRBV6-1 and TRBJ2-5; no clear D. In germline, CDR1 is MNHNS, CDR2 SASEGT. CDR3 length equals 13 residues. V lost 6 bases, J lost 4 bases, and 12 bases lay in between. The CDR3 spells CASSPVLPETQYF. The CDR3 DNA sequence: TGTGCCAGCAGCCCCGTTCTACCAGAGACCCAGTACTTC.

This clonotype came up many times. V usage is TRBV11-2 and J usage is TRBJ2-1; 7 bases align to TRBD1. The V segment lost 5 bases and the J segment 8 bases; nucleotides outside the gene matches: 12. The CDR3 contains 15 residues. Germline CDR1 and CDR2: SGHAT and FQNNGV. CDR3 bases: TGTGCCAGCAGCGAGACAGGGCAAGGTAGTGATGAGCAGTTCTTC. It translates to CASSETGQGSDEQFF.

Of note for this clonotype: A junction boundary mismatches the germline segment, possibly from a read error. The CDR3: CASRTSGRADTWELFF. CDR3 sequence (DNA): TGTGCCAGTAGGACTAGCGGGAGGGCCGACACCTGGGAGCTGTTTTTT. The gene calls are TRBV19 and TRBJ2-2; 14 bases are shared with TRBD2. This CDR3 is 16 amino acids long. The germline CDR1 and CDR2 sequences are LNHDA and SQIVND (reference sequence). The variable domain in full, completed from reference TRBV19 and TRBJ2-2, reads DGGITQSPKYLFRKEGQNVTLSCEQNLNHDAMYWYRQDPGQGLRLIYYSQIVNDFQKGDIAEGYSVSREKKESFPLTVTSAQKNPTAFYLCASRTSGRADTWELFFGEGSRLTVL.

This clonotype was detected ten times or more. This chain joins TRBV20-1 and TRBJ2-7; tentatively, D is TRBD1 or TRBD2 (5 bases each). The CDR3 covers 13 residues. The germline V gene encodes CDR1 DFQATT and CDR2 SNEGSKA (reference sequence). The ends were cut back, 4 bases at V and 3 bases at J, with 13 bases in the middle. The CDR3 DNA reads as TGCAGTGCTAACCAGGGAGCCTACTACGAGCAGTACTTC. It encodes CSANQGAYYEQYF.

The V gene is TRBV28, the J gene TRBJ2-7; 7 nucleotides match TRBD1. The germline V gene has CDR1 MDHEN and CDR2 SYDVKM. This CDR3 is built from 17 residues. V shed 4 bases and J 1 base; nucleotides not matched to a gene: 13. CDR3 bases: TGTGCCAGCAGTTGGACCGGACAGGAAAGAAAATCCTACGAGCAGTACTTC. Its protein product is CASSWTGQERKSYEQYF.

Of note for this clonotype: Being one base from a much bigger clone, this may be a read error. The rearrangement joins TRBV20-1 to TRBJ2-1, with D tentatively TRBD2 (5 bases). Germline CDR1 reads DFQATT; CDR2 reads SNEGSKA (reference sequence). Trimming stripped 8 bases from V and 2 bases from J, with 16 bases between. The length of the CDR3 is 14 residues. The CDR3 protein is CSSHPSGTYNEQFF. The CDR3 DNA reads TGCAGTTCCCACCCTTCCGGGACCTACAATGAGCAGTTCTTC.